This T cell receptor (beta chain) was obtained from a study of CD8 T cells in ankylosing spondylitis. Study observations and caveats: Ankylosing spondylitis blood seemed to carry a telltale TCR beta motif made of fewer than 10 highly homologous variants.

In this sample, this clonotype turned up a few times. Its target is unknown. Germline V lookup: CDR1 MNHEY, CDR2 SVGEGT. This CDR3 contains 15 residues. Trimming cost V 8 bases and J 3 bases, with 14 bases left between them. TCRdb re-called the 5' RACE reads through MiXCR, storing one row per CDR3 protein. The data show roughly 280,000 distinct CDR3 sequences, around 19% seen once. Source material: blood, either unsorted or a sorted T cell fraction (not recorded which). The sequence was collected from a male donor with ankylosing spondylitis or in good health (not recorded which). The V gene is TRBV6-2 or TRBV6-3, the J gene TRBJ2-6; D might be TRBD1 (5 bases). CDR3 amino acids: CASGPATDGANVLTF. As DNA, the CDR3 is TGTGCCAGCGGCCCAGCGACAGATGGGGCCAACGTCCTGACTTTC.